Listed here are 20 T cell receptor beta chains from one sample, sequenced in a study of shared clonotypes between healthy human individuals. Method: immunoSEQ multiplex PCR; TCRdb's copy keeps in-frame clones and lacks some. The data contain about 980,000 clones, less than 85% of them singletons. Sequencing was carried out using memory CD4+ T cells sorted from blood. Subset of the sample: CD45RA-negative fraction. Receptors originate from a man aged 18 to 29 in good health.

The V and J genes are TRBV30 and TRBJ2-2; 9 nucleotides match TRBD2. The CDR3 extends over 16 amino acids. Germline V gene data show CDR1 as GTSNPN and CDR2 as SVGIG (reference sequence). V dropped 5 bases and J dropped 7; count of bases not matched to a gene: 14. CDR3 bases: TGTGCCTGGTATCGTGGCGGGAGGGCCTTTGGCGGGGAGCTGTTTTTT. Amino acids: CAWYRGGRAFGGELFF.

The table lists this clone with a count of one. The chain recombines TRBV7-9 with TRBJ1-2, with D possibly being TRBD1 (5 bases). This CDR3 contains 15 residues. The germline V and J ends were trimmed by 5 bases and 7 bases, with 20 bases remaining between them. Germline CDR1 reads SEHNR; CDR2 reads FQNEAQ (reference sequence). CDR3 DNA: TGTGCCAGCAGCCCAAGGGACTCACGAATGGGTGGCTACACCTTC. Encoded protein: CASSPRDSRMGGYTF.

The CDR3 region has the DNA TGTGCCAGCAGCTTGAGCGGTGGCTCTTCACCCCTCCACTTT. It specifies CASSLSGGSSPLHF. V and J are TRBV5-6 and TRBJ1-6, with D uncertain. The CDR3 spans 14 residues. Trimming removed 1 base from V and 9 bases from J, with 11 bases in between. Germline CDR1 is SGHDT and CDR2 is YYEEEE. The whole variable domain, filled in from reference TRBV5-6 and TRBJ1-6, reads DAGVTQSPTHLIKTRGQQVTLRCSPKSGHDTVSWYQQALGQGPQFIFQYYEEEERQRGNFPDRFSGHQFPNYSSELNVNALLLGDSALYLCASSLSGGSSPLHFGNGTRLTVT.

The table lists this clone with a count of one. This chain connects TRBV10-2 to TRBJ2-7; the D is unclear. Between the trimmed V and J ends, which lost 2 bases and 3 bases, there was a span of 8 bases. There are 13 residues in the CDR3. CDR1 WSHSY and CDR2 SAAADI come from the germline V gene. In DNA, the CDR3 is TGCGCCAGCAGTGAGAGTAAGTTCTACGAGCAGTACTTC. This gives the protein CASSESKFYEQYF.

The chain combines TRBV30 with TRBJ2-7, with TRBD2 matching over 12 bases. V gave up 1 base and J gave up 7 bases; unmatched junction bases: 8. The germline CDR1 and CDR2 sequences are GTSNPN and SVGIG (reference sequence). This CDR3 contains 15 residues. DNA of the CDR3: TGTGCCTGGAGTGCGCGACTAGCGGGAGTGAGGGAGCAGTACTTC. Its translation is CAWSARLAGVREQYF.

The rearrangement uses TRBV21-1 and TRBJ1-5. TRBV21-1 is designated a pseudogene. This CDR3 is 15 amino acids long. CDR3 in amino acids: CASSIRKDSNQPQHF. Written as DNA, the CDR3 is TGTGCCAGCAGCATTCGCAAGGATAGCAATCAGCCCCAGCATTTT.

The V and J genes are TRBV18 and TRBJ1-1; D call uncertain. In germline, CDR1 is KGHSH, CDR2 LQKENI. CDR3 length equals 13 residues. Trimming took 3 bases from V and 4 from J, leaving 9 bases between them. The CDR3 sequence: CASSPGVSTEAFF. The CDR3 DNA is TGTGCCAGCTCACCCGGGGTTAGCACTGAAGCTTTCTTT.

This clone came up many times. This chain uses TRBV9 with TRBJ2-1; 10 bases agree with TRBD1. There are 16 residues in the CDR3. The germline CDR1 and CDR2 sequences are SGDLS and YYNGEE. V lost 4 bases to trimming and J lost 7 bases; unmatched junction nucleotides: 11. The DNA of the CDR3 is TGTGCCAGCAGCTCGCGGACAGGGGGGGTGAGTAATGAGCAGTTCTTC. Residues: CASSSRTGGVSNEQFF.

The rearrangement uses TRBV5-5 and TRBJ1-1; D might be TRBD1 (6 bases). The V end was cut by 6 bases, the J end by 1 base, with 13 bases between. CDR3 length equals 14 residues. Germline values: CDR1 SGHKS, CDR2 YYEKEE (reference sequence). In DNA form, the CDR3 reads TGTGCCAGCAACCAACAGGGTGGGAACACTGAAGCTTTCTTT. Translating gives CASNQQGGNTEAFF.

CDR3 bases: TGTGCCAGCAGTGGGCGAAACGAGCAGTACTTC. It is translated as CASSGRNEQYF. The rearrangement uses TRBV2 and TRBJ2-7, with D uncertain. CDR1 and CDR2 from the germline V gene are SNHLY and FYNNEI. V was clipped by 4 bases and J by 5 bases, with 6 bases between them. The length of the CDR3 is 11 residues.

The genes are TRBV2 and TRBJ1-5, with 7 positions matching TRBD1. CDR1 and CDR2 from the germline V gene are SNHLY and FYNNEI. The CDR3 loop spans 14 amino acids. With V trimmed by 8 bases and J by 5 bases, 9 bases remained unmatched. The CDR3: CASLDRTGDQPQHF. CDR3 coding DNA: TGTGCCAGCCTGGACAGGACGGGCGATCAGCCCCAGCATTTT.

The chain couples TRBV2 to TRBJ2-7; 9 bases are a match to TRBD2. Germline-derived CDR1 and CDR2 are SNHLY and FYNNEI. This CDR3 is built from 13 residues. With V trimmed by 8 bases and J by 3 bases, 5 bases remained unmatched. CDR3 sequence reads: CASAGTSRYEQYF. The CDR3 DNA follows: TGTGCCAGCGCCGGGACTAGCCGCTACGAGCAGTACTTC.

The chain recombines TRBV10-3 with TRBJ2-3; TRBD2 aligns across 14 bases. Trimming cost V 3 bases and J 0 bases; bases outside gene matches: 5. This CDR3 contains 18 residues. The V gene's germline CDR1 is ENHRY and CDR2 SYGVKD. This CDR3 reads CAISDPGLAGVSTDTQYF. The CDR3 coding sequence is TGTGCCATCAGTGATCCGGGACTAGCGGGAGTGAGCACAGATACGCAGTATTTT.

This clone was found once. The genes are TRBV5-4 and TRBJ2-7; perhaps D is TRBD1 or TRBD2 (5 bases each). CDR3 length: 14 residues. In germline, CDR1 is SGHNT, CDR2 YYREEE (reference sequence). V lost 4 bases and J lost 2, with 13 bases in between. CDR3 sequence (DNA): TGTGCCAGCAGCCCAAAAACGGGACCCTACGAGCAGTACTTC. Translated, it gives CASSPKTGPYEQYF.

The chain recombines TRBV6-6 with TRBJ1-6; the D gene is possibly TRBD1 (6 bases). CDR3 size: 13 residues. CDR1 and CDR2 from the germline V gene are MNHNY and SVGAGI (reference sequence). V gave up 5 bases and J gave up 6 bases, with 8 bases separating them. The CDR3 nucleotides are TGTGCCAGCAGTGGACAGAGTAATTCACCCCTCCACTTT. Protein product: CASSGQSNSPLHF.

A note on this clone: This sequence may be a read error, since a much larger clone differs from it by one base. The genes are TRBV6-1 and TRBJ2-1, with D unresolved. V was cut by 7 bases and J by 3 bases, with 4 bases left in between. The germline gives CDR1 MNHNS, CDR2 SASEGT. There are 11 residues in the CDR3. The DNA of the CDR3 is TGTGCCAGCAACTACTACAATGAGCAGTTCTTC. It is translated as CASNYYNEQFF.

The gene calls are TRBV7-9 and TRBJ1-4; TRBD1 aligns across 8 bases. The V and J ends lost 7 bases and 7 bases, in that order; junction bases with no gene match: 20. The CDR3 length is 18 residues. Per the germline V gene, CDR1 is SEHNR and CDR2 is FQNEAQ (reference sequence). The CDR3 DNA follows: TGTGCCAGCACCGAAAGACGGGGGACAGGCGGGAATCGTGAAAAACTGTTTTTT. Its protein is CASTERRGTGGNREKLFF.

About this clone itself: Other DNA sequences in this sample translate to the same CDR3. This chain joins TRBV6-5 and TRBJ1-2; no definite D call. The CDR3 covers 13 residues. The V end was cut by 2 bases, the J end by 2 bases, with 6 bases between. Germline CDR1 reads MNHEY; CDR2 reads SVGAGI. This CDR3 reads CASSYDGNYGYTF. The CDR3 bases are TGTGCCAGCAGTTACGACGGAAACTATGGCTACACCTTC.

The chain is built from TRBV6-1 and TRBJ2-7; D call uncertain. V lost 3 bases, J lost 6 bases, and 6 bases lay in between. Germline V gene lookup returns CDR1 MNHNS and CDR2 SASEGT. CDR3 length: 11 amino acids. CDR3 nucleotides: TGTGCCAGCAGTGAGGTCCGCGAGCAGTACTTC. Its translation: CASSEVREQYF.

V is TRBV6-1 and J is TRBJ1-5; possible D gene TRBD1, 5 bases. The CDR3 spans 14 residues. Germline V CDR1 and CDR2: MNHNS, SASEGT. V lost 6 bases and J lost 0, with 9 bases in between. As DNA, the CDR3 is TGTGCCAGCAGCGACAGTTATAGCAATCAGCCCCAGCATTTT. It specifies CASSDSYSNQPQHF.